This T cell receptor (beta chain) stems from a study of cytomegalovirus exposure and HLA in healthy donors. Whole-study findings and limits: First-cohort TCR clusters tended to co-occur in the 90 to 150 validation repertoires, a later analysis found. Cytomegalovirus association was listed for about 180 TCR beta chains. Most observed TCR sequences were rare, whereas some public TCRs were detected in many donors.

Produced via immunoSEQ multiplex PCR; TCRdb's table is partial and in-frame only. The sample lists 90,000 to 110,000 clones; about nine tenths were seen once. A note on this clone: The antigen is not known.

This CDR3 is built from 14 residues. Trimming took 2 bases from V and 4 from J, leaving 10 bases between them. The germline V gene has CDR1 MNHEY and CDR2 SMNVEV (reference sequence). The genes are TRBV27 and TRBJ2-3; D gene unclear. The sequenced material came from PBMCs. The TCR originated in a woman under 30 in good health and CMV-seronegative. CDR3 loop: CASSLLAGSDTQYF. As DNA, the CDR3 is TGTGCCAGCAGTTTACTTGCAGGATCAGATACGCAGTATTTT.